The 6 T cell receptor beta chains listed next were all sequenced from one sample in a study of beta chain features in type 1 diabetes. Findings and limits, study-wide: Within each of all four CD4+ subsets, Type 1 diabetes patients had TCRB CDR3s that were moderately but significantly shorter.

The authors reverse transcribed all of the isolated RNA, so sequencing captured expressed TCRB transcripts. Data came from immunoSEQ multiplex PCR; TCRdb stores just in-frame clones and leaves some out. This sample has about 340,000 clones, with roughly 13% found just once. These receptors' antigens are unknown. The specimen sequenced was naive CD4+ T cells from blood. The origin of the receptors is a woman younger than 35 with type 1 diabetes.

There are a few counts of this clone. V is TRBV29-1 and J is TRBJ2-2, with TRBD1 matching over 9 bases. Germline V gives CDR1 SQVTM, CDR2 ANQGSEA. This CDR3 is 19 amino acids long. Trimming removed 4 bases from V and 6 bases from J; junction bases left unmatched: 21. The CDR3 sequence is CSVVIVGTGRLSLAGELFF. In DNA, the CDR3 is TGCAGCGTTGTAATCGTCGGGACAGGGAGGTTGAGCTTGGCCGGGGAGCTGTTTTTT.

V usage is TRBV5-4 and J usage is TRBJ2-2; 13 bases are a match to TRBD2. CDR1 is SGHNT, CDR2 YYREEE, per germline (reference sequence). The junction had 5 bases not matched to a gene; V was cut back by 0 bases and J by 6 bases. The CDR3 loop spans 17 amino acids. The CDR3 is CASSLARGLAGPGELFF. CDR3 DNA: TGTGCCAGCAGCTTGGCCAGGGGACTAGCGGGACCCGGGGAGCTGTTTTTT.

The chain employs TRBV27 and TRBJ2-2; possibly TRBD2 for D (6 bases). The germline V gene has CDR1 MNHEY and CDR2 SMNVEV (reference sequence). The ends were cut back, 6 bases at V and 6 bases at J, with 14 bases in the middle. The CDR3 length is 14 residues. CDR3 residues: CASSLTRVAGELFF. The CDR3 nucleotides are TGTGCCAGCAGCCTGACTAGAGTGGCCGGGGAGCTGTTTTTT.

There are a few counts of this clone. This chain joins TRBV6-5 and TRBJ2-3; D is unclear. In germline, CDR1 is MNHEY, CDR2 SVGAGI. The CDR3 runs to 11 residues. Trimming pared 4 bases from V and 4 bases from J, leaving 3 bases between. In DNA form, the CDR3 reads TGTGCCAGCAGTTTAGCAGATACGCAGTATTTT. Translating it yields CASSLADTQYF.

The V and J genes are TRBV10-3 and TRBJ2-7; 8 bases line up with TRBD2. Germline V gene data show CDR1 as ENHRY and CDR2 as SYGVKD. Trimming cost V 3 bases and J 3 bases; bases outside gene matches: 4. CDR3 length equals 14 residues. The CDR3 DNA follows: TGTGCCATCAGTGACGGGGCGGGGGGCTACGAGCAGTACGTC. Its protein is CAISDGAGGYEQYV.

This chain connects TRBV9 to TRBJ1-2; the match to TRBD1 covers 7 bases. Germline V gene lookup returns CDR1 SGDLS and CDR2 YYNGEE. The length of the CDR3 is 16 residues. V shed 3 bases and J 8 bases; nucleotides not matched to a gene: 16. CDR3 DNA: TGTGCCAGCAGCGCCTACTCTTTACAGGGGAGGATAGGCTACACCTTC. Residues: CASSAYSLQGRIGYTF.